The clone carrying this T cell receptor (beta chain) was counted a single time. As originally analysed: Cell counts per sample came from amplifying reference gene primers. Assay used: immunoSEQ multiplex PCR; TCRdb lists only in-frame clones, some missing. V, J and clone size are taken as reported in that table, and D and trimming were inferred from the DNA itself. The sample has 25,000 or so clones, roughly 90% seen once. The sample belongs to a study of blood T cell repertoires in COVID-19. The overall study: Acute and convalescent COVID-19 samples came from the United States, Italy and Spain. In each case, the material was cDNA or gDNA derived from T cells, B-cell-depleted T cells, or PBMCs.

The germline gives CDR1 SGHTA, CDR2 FQGNSA. V shed 7 bases, J shed 4 bases, and the junction held 15 bases outside the gene matches. This CDR3 has 16 amino acids. Sequenced material: peripheral blood. This sequence originates from a human donor in a cohort sampled during active COVID-19. The chain recombines TRBV7-2 with TRBJ2-5, with 7 bases matching TRBD1. In DNA, the CDR3 is TGTGCCAGCAAACTGCCAGGTTCGGCAGGGGGAGAGACCCAGTACTTC. Translating it yields CASKLPGSAGGETQYF.